This T cell receptor beta chain was captured in a study of T cell responses to AZD1222 COVID-19 vaccine. The CDR3 is 13 residues long. V was shortened by 3 bases and J by 8 bases, with 8 bases between the two germline ends. Germline loops: CDR1 SNHLY, CDR2 FYNNEI. Profiling relied on immunoSEQ multiplex PCR, and the TCRdb table lists in-frame clones only, not all of them. Found here are roughly 200,000 clones, over 80% of them singletons; the top ten hold 0.8% to 1.3%. General observations from the study: Without day 14 samples, only post-peak T cell repertoires were studied. Only a handful of AZD1222 recipients tested seropositive at baseline.

On this clone itself: Its antigen is undetermined.

The material was peripheral blood, obtained 28 days after the second dose of the MenACWY control vaccine. The chain employs TRBV2 and TRBJ1-6; D call uncertain. The receptor was isolated from an adult who received the MenACWY meningococcal vaccine as a control. This CDR3 is CASSDEGYSPLHF. CDR3 DNA: TGTGCCAGCAGTGACGAGGGTTATTCACCCCTCCACTTT.